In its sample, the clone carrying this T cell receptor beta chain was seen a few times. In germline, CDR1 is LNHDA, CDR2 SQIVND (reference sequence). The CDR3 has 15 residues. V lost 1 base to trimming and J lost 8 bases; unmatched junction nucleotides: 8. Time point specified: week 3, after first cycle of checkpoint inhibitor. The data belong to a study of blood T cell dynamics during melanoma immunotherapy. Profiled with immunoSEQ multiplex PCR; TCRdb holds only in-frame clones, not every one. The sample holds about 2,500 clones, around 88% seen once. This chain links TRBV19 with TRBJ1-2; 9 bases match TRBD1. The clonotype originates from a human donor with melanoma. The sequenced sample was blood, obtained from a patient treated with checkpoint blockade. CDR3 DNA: TGTGCCAGTAGTATAGGTCCCGGGACAGGGATCGGCTACACCTTC. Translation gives CASSIGPGTGIGYTF.